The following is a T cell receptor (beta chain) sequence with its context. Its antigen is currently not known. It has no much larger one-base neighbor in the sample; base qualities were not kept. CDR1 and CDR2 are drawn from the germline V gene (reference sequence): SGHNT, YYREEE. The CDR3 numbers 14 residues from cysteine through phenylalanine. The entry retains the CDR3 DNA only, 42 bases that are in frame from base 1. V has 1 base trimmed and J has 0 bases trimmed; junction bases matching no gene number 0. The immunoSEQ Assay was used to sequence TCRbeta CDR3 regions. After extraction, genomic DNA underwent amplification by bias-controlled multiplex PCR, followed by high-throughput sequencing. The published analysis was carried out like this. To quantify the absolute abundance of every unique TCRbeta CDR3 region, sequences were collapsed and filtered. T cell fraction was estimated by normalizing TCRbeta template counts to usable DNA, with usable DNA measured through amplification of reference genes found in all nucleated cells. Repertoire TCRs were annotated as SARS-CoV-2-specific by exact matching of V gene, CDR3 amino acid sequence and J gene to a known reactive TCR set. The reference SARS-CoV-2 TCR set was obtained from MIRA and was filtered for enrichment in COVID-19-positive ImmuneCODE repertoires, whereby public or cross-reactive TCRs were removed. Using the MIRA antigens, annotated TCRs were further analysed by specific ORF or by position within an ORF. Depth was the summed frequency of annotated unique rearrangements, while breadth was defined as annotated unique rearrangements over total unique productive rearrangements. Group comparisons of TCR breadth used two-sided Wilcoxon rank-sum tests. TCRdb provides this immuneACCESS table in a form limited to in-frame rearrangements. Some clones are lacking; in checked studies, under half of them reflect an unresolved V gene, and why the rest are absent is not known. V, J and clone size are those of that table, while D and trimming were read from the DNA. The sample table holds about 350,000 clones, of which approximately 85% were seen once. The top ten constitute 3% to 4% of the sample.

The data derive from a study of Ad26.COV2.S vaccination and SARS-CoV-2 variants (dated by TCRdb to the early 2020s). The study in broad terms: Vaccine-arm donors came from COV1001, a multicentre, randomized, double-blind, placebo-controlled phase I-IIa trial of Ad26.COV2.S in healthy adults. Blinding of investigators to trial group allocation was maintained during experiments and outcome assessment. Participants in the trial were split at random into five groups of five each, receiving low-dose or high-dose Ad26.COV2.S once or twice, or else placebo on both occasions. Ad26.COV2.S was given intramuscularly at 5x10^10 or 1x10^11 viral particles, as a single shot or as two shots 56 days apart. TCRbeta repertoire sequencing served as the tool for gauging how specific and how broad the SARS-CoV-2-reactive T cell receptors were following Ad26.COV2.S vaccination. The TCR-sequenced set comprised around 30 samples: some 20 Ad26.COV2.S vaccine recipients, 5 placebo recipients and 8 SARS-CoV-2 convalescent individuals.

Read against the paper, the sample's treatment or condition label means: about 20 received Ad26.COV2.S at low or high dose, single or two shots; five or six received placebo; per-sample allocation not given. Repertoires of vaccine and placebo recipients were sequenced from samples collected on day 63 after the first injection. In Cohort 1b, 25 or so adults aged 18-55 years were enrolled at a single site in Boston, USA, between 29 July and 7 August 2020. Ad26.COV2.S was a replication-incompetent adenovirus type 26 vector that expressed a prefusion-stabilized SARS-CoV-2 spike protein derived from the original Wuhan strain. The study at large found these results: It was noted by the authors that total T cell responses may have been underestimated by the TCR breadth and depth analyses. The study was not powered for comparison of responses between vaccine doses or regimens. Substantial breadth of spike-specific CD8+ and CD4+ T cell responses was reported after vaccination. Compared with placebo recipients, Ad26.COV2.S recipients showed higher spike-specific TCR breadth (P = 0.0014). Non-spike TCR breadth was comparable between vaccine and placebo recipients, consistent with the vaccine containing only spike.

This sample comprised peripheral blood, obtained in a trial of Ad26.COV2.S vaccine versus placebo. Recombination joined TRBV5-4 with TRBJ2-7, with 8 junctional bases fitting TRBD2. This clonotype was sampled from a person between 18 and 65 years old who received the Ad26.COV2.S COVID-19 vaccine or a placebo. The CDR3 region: CASSLREGSYEQYF. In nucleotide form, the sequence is TGTGCCAGCAGCTTGCGGGAGGGCTCCTACGAGCAGTACTTC.